This TCR beta chain is drawn from a study of cytomegalovirus exposure and HLA in healthy donors. The PCR contained 60 Vbeta and 13 Jbeta primers. Measured with immunoSEQ multiplex PCR; TCRdb has only the in-frame clones, and not every one. The sample yields about 80,000 clones, about 80% seen once. The CDR3 is 12 amino acids. Looked up from germline, CDR1 is SNHLY and CDR2 is FYNNEI. The source of this sequence is a middle-aged woman in good health and CMV-seronegative. Input material: PBMCs. V and J are TRBV2 and TRBJ2-5; D uncertain. Judging by the DNA end, TRBJ2-7 fits better; the J call may be wrong. This chain's CDR3 is CASSVSENEQYF. The CDR3 DNA reads TGTGCCAGCAGTGTTTCGGAGAACGAGCAGTACTTC.